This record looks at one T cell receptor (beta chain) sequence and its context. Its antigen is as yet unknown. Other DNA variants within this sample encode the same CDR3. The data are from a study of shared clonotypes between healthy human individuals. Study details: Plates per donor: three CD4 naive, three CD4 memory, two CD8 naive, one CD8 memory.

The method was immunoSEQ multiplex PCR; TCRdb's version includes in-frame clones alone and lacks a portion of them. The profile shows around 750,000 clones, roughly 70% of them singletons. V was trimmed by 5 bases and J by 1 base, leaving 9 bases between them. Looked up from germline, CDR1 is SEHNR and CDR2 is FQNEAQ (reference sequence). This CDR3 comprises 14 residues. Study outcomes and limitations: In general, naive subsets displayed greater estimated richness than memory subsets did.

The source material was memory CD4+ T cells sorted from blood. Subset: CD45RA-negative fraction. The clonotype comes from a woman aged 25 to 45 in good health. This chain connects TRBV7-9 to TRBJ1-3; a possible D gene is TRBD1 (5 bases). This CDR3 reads CASSPQGSGNTIYF. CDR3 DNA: TGTGCCAGCAGCCCCCAGGGTTCTGGAAACACCATATATTTT.